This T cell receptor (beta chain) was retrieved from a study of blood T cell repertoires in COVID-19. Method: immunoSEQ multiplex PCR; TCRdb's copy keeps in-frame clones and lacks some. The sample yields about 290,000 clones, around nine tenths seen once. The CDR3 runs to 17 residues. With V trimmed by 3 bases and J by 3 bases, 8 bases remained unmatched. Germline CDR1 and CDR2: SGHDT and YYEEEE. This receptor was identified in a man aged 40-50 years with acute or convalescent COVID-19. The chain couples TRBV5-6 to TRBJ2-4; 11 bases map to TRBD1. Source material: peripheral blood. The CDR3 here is CASSWDRGIGDKNIQYF. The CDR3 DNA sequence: TGTGCCAGCAGCTGGGACAGGGGGATTGGGGACAAAAACATTCAGTACTTC.